These 13 T cell receptor beta chains were sequenced from one sample in a study of vaccination effects on CD4 cells after COVID-19. Produced via immunoSEQ multiplex PCR; TCRdb's table is partial and in-frame only. The sample has tens of thousands of clones, 73% seen once. Scientists isolated CD4+ T cells after a roughly 9-day culture period ended. These receptors lack a known antigen. The sequencing here drew on CD4+ T cells from PBMCs cultured without peptide, taken before COVID-19 vaccination. The receptor set was obtained from a human donor who received a COVID-19 vaccine.

This chain joins TRBV6-1 and TRBJ1-1, with D hard to call. This CDR3 contains 13 residues. CDR1 and CDR2 from the germline V gene are MNHNS and SASEGT. The ends were cut back, 1 base at V and 1 base at J, with 4 bases in the middle. CDR3 sequence reads: CASSEGGNTEAFF. CDR3 in DNA: TGTGCCAGCAGTGAAGGGGGGAACACTGAAGCTTTCTTT.

The V and J genes are TRBV9 and TRBJ2-5; D gene uncertain. V gave up 0 bases and J gave up 5 bases, with 11 bases separating them. The CDR3 has 14 amino acids. Germline CDR1 is SGDLS and CDR2 is YYNGEE. As DNA, the CDR3 is TGTGCCAGCAGCGTAGCGTCTAGTAGGGAGACCCAGTACTTC. Amino acids: CASSVASSRETQYF.

The chain couples TRBV9 to TRBJ1-1, with unresolved D. Trimming removed 0 bases at V and 4 bases at J, with 7 bases between. There are 13 residues in the CDR3. In germline, CDR1 is SGDLS, CDR2 YYNGEE. CDR3 sequence reads: CASSVAGSTEAFF. In nucleotides, the CDR3 is TGTGCCAGCAGCGTAGCCGGGTCCACTGAAGCTTTCTTT.

This clone was seen only a few times. The J gene is TRBJ2-2, the V gene TRBV5-1; D unclear. The CDR3 has 15 amino acids. Germline lookup yields CDR1 SGHRS and CDR2 YFSETQ. Trimming took off 4 bases at V and 4 bases at J, with 14 bases between the two ends. CDR3 in amino acids: CASSTTRTGTGELFF. The CDR3 DNA reads TGCGCCAGCAGCACGACAAGGACGGGCACCGGGGAGCTGTTTTTT.

The gene calls are TRBV2 and TRBJ2-7; maybe TRBD1 (6 bases). V was clipped by 4 bases and J by 11 bases, with 18 bases between them. Looked up from germline, CDR1 is SNHLY and CDR2 is FYNNEI. The CDR3 runs 13 residues. The CDR3 reads CASSVSRVGDKYF. For the CDR3, the DNA is TGTGCCAGCAGTGTTAGCAGGGTTGGGGACAAGTACTTC. Supplemented by reference TRBV2 and TRBJ2-7, the full variable domain reads EPEVTQTPSHQVTQMGQEVILRCVPISNHLYFYWYRQILGQKVEFLVSFYNNEISEKSEIFDDQFSVERPDGSNFTLKIRSTKLEDSAMYFCASSVSRVGDKYFGPGTRLTVT.

The rearrangement links TRBV7-3 to TRBJ1-1, with D maybe TRBD1 (5 bases). The CDR3 length is 15 residues. CDR1 and CDR2 from the germline V gene are SGHTA and FQGTGA. V was shortened by 1 base and J by 1 base, with 10 bases between the two germline ends. The DNA for the CDR3 is TGTGCCAGCAGCTTAAGTTCAGGGAGGAACACTGAAGCTTTCTTT. Residues: CASSLSSGRNTEAFF.

The chain is built from TRBV7-8 and TRBJ1-4; the match to TRBD1 covers 8 bases. The CDR3 totals 13 residues. The V and J ends lost 9 bases and 7 bases, in that order; junction bases with no gene match: 7. The germline CDR1 and CDR2 sequences are SGHVS and FQNEAQ. For the CDR3, the DNA is TGTGCCAGTAACCAGGGGGCGCGTGAAAAACTGTTTTTT. Translated: CASNQGAREKLFF.

The chain has TRBV7-9 and TRBJ2-2; 7 bases map to TRBD2. J was trimmed by 0 bases and V by 10 bases; bases with no gene match: 8. The CDR3 runs to 15 residues. CDR1 SEHNR and CDR2 FQNEAQ come from the germline V gene (reference sequence). The CDR3 sequence is CATNPGRSNTGELFF. The DNA for the CDR3 is TGTGCCACGAACCCCGGGAGGTCGAACACCGGGGAGCTGTTTTTT.

This clone appeared a single time. The chain combines TRBV7-3 with TRBJ2-7, with 9 bases aligning to TRBD2. Germline-derived CDR1 and CDR2 are SGHTA and FQGTGA. V trimming: 5 bases; J trimming: 8 bases; junction bases outside the gene matches: 7. The CDR3 has 13 residues. CDR3 DNA sequence: TGTGCCAGCAGCCGGACTAGCGCTACGAAGCAGTACTTC. It encodes CASSRTSATKQYF.

The chain carries TRBV5-1 and TRBJ2-3, with 8 bases aligning to TRBD2. With 0 bases clipped from V and 5 bases from J, the junction kept 5 bases outside the gene matches. This CDR3 is built from 15 residues. From germline, CDR1 is SGHRS and CDR2 YFSETQ. The CDR3 spells CASSLGPGGEDTQYF. The CDR3 DNA reads TGCGCCAGCAGCTTGGGCCCGGGGGGGGAAGATACGCAGTATTTT. Full variable domain (rest looked up from reference TRBV5-1 and TRBJ2-3): KAGVTQTPRYLIKTRGQQVTLSCSPISGHRSVSWYQQTPGQGLQFLFEYFSETQRNKGNFPGRFSGRQFSNSRSEMNVSTLELGDSALYLCASSLGPGGEDTQYFGPGTRLTVL.

The rearrangement joins TRBV11-2 to TRBJ2-5, with 10 nucleotides matching TRBD1. The CDR3 length is 16 residues. CDR1 SGHAT and CDR2 FQNNGV come from the germline V gene. V lost 0 bases to trimming and J lost 4 bases; unmatched junction nucleotides: 5. The chain's CDR3 is CASSLDDRGLGETQYF. The CDR3 region has the DNA TGTGCCAGCAGCTTAGATGACAGGGGGCTGGGAGAGACCCAGTACTTC.

V gene TRBV6-2 or TRBV6-3 combines with J gene TRBJ2-7; TRBD2 matches 7 bases. The J segment lost 6 bases and the V segment lost 4 bases, leaving 12 bases of the junction unmatched. CDR3 length: 15 residues. Germline V gene lookup returns CDR1 MNHEY and CDR2 SVGEGT. CDR3 bases: TGTGCCAGCAGTTTACGGGGAGGGAGCGGCGGCGAGCAGTACTTC. It yields the protein CASSLRGGSGGEQYF.

The CDR3 region has the DNA TGTGCCACCAGCAGAGATCCCGCCCCCGAGCTGTTTTTT. This gives the protein CATSRDPAPELFF. The V call is TRBV15, the J call TRBJ2-2; D call uncertain. The V end lost 0 bases, the J end lost 11 bases, and 10 bases lay between the germline ends. This CDR3 comprises 13 residues. CDR1 LNHNV and CDR2 YYDKDF come from the germline V gene (reference sequence).